The rows below give T cell receptor beta chains drawn from one sample of a study of blood T cell repertoires in COVID-19. The method was immunoSEQ multiplex PCR; TCRdb's version includes in-frame clones alone and lacks a portion of them. This sample has 250,000 to 300,000 clones, with 88% found just once. The sample was PBMCs or T cells enriched from blood (not recorded which). The receptor set was obtained from a woman aged 60 to 75 in a cohort exposed to, infected with or recovered from COVID-19 (not recorded which). Each CDR3 is given with its conserved first and last residue. The order of the fields is D gene, clone size, J gene, V gene, CDR3 DNA, CDR3 protein. The D gene is left open where the match is weak. Only some rows state a clone size, as once, few, many or a class for expanded clones.

d_gene: TRBD2; abundance: .; j_gene: TRBJ2-3; v_gene: TRBV19; CDR3nt: TGTGCCAGTAGTCCGCGGGAGACCGGTGCAGATACGCAGTATTTT; CDR3aa: CASSPRETGADTQYF
d_gene: TRBD1; abundance: .; j_gene: TRBJ1-1; v_gene: TRBV4-2; CDR3nt: TGTGCCAGCAGCCTCAATCTACAGGGGTCGAACACTGAAGCTTTCTTT; CDR3aa: CASSLNLQGSNTEAFF
d_gene: .; abundance: .; j_gene: TRBJ2-1; v_gene: TRBV24-1; CDR3nt: TGTGCCACCAGTGATTTCGACCGGCGGGACCAGCAGTTCTTC; CDR3aa: CATSDFDRRDQQFF
d_gene: .; abundance: .; j_gene: TRBJ1-6; v_gene: TRBV28; CDR3nt: TGTGCCAGCATGGGGAGTCGGTCACCCCTCCACTTT; CDR3aa: CASMGSRSPLHF
d_gene: .; abundance: .; j_gene: TRBJ2-4; v_gene: TRBV23-1; CDR3nt: TGCGCCAGCACCATTACACCGGACAAGCCAAACATTCAGTACTTC; CDR3aa: CASTITPDKPNIQYF
d_gene: TRBD1; abundance: .; j_gene: TRBJ1-2; v_gene: TRBV10-3; CDR3nt: TGTGCCATCTCCCCAGGGGGTCATGGCTACACCTTC; CDR3aa: CAISPGGHGYTF
d_gene: TRBD2; abundance: .; j_gene: TRBJ2-1; v_gene: TRBV15; CDR3nt: TGTGCCACCAGCAGAGAATGGTCTAGCGGCTACAATGAGCAGTTCTTC; CDR3aa: CATSREWSSGYNEQFF
d_gene: .; abundance: .; j_gene: TRBJ2-7; v_gene: TRBV18; CDR3nt: TGTGCCAGCTCACCCAGCCAGGGTATGGAGCAGTACTTC; CDR3aa: CASSPSQGMEQYF
d_gene: .; abundance: once; j_gene: TRBJ1-2; v_gene: TRBV10-2; CDR3nt: TGCGCCAGCAGTGAAACAGGGTTTAACTATGGCTACACCTTC; CDR3aa: CASSETGFNYGYTF
d_gene: .; abundance: .; j_gene: TRBJ2-5; v_gene: TRBV5-1; CDR3nt: TGCGCCAGCAGCCGAGGAGGGAATGGGAAGGAGACCCAGTACTTC; CDR3aa: CASSRGGNGKETQYF
d_gene: TRBD1; abundance: .; j_gene: TRBJ2-5; v_gene: TRBV5-1; CDR3nt: TGCGCCAGCAGCCCTTCGAGGGGGCGGCAAGAGACCCAGTACTTC; CDR3aa: CASSPSRGRQETQYF
d_gene: TRBD1; abundance: .; j_gene: TRBJ2-7; v_gene: TRBV19; CDR3nt: TGTGCCAGTACGCCGGGACAGGGGGCTTACTACGAGCAGTACTTC; CDR3aa: CASTPGQGAYYEQYF
d_gene: .; abundance: .; j_gene: TRBJ2-1; v_gene: TRBV11-3; CDR3nt: TGTGCCAGCAGCTTAGGAAACAGGGTCCGTGAAGGCAATGAGCAGTTCTTC; CDR3aa: CASSLGNRVREGNEQFF
d_gene: TRBD1; abundance: .; j_gene: TRBJ1-2; v_gene: TRBV30; CDR3nt: TGTGCCAGTACTCAGGGGGCGCAGAACTATGGCTACACCTTC; CDR3aa: CASTQGAQNYGYTF
d_gene: TRBD1; abundance: .; j_gene: TRBJ1-5; v_gene: TRBV7-2; CDR3nt: TGTGCCAGCAGCGGTGGACAGGGAGGCAATCAGCCCCAGCATTTT; CDR3aa: CASSGGQGGNQPQHF
d_gene: .; abundance: .; j_gene: TRBJ1-5; v_gene: TRBV7-2; CDR3nt: TGTGCCAGCAGCTCCGGACACGGATATCAGCCCCAGCATTTT; CDR3aa: CASSSGHGYQPQHF
d_gene: .; abundance: .; j_gene: TRBJ1-1; v_gene: TRBV5-1; CDR3nt: TGCGCCAGCAGCTTGATGGGGGCCGGGGACACTGAAGCTTTCTTT; CDR3aa: CASSLMGAGDTEAFF